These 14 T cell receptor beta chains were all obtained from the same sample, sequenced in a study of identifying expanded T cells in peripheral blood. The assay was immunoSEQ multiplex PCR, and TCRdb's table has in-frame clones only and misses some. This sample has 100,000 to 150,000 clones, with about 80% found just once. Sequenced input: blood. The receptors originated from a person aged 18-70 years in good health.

The CDR3, as DNA: TGTGCCAGCAGTTACGGGGACAGGGGTCGGAATGAGCAGTTCTTC. Residues: CASSYGDRGRNEQFF. This chain uses TRBV6-5 with TRBJ2-1, with 10 nucleotides matching TRBD1. CDR1 MNHEY and CDR2 SVGAGI come from the germline V gene. This CDR3 has 15 amino acids. V shed 2 bases, J shed 7 bases, and the junction held 5 bases outside the gene matches.

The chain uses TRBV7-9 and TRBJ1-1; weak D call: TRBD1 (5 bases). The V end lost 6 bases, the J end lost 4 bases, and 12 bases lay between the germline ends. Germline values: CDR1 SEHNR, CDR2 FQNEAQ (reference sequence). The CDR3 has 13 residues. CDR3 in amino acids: CASSGREFTEAFF. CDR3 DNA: TGTGCCAGCAGTGGCAGGGAATTCACTGAAGCTTTCTTT.

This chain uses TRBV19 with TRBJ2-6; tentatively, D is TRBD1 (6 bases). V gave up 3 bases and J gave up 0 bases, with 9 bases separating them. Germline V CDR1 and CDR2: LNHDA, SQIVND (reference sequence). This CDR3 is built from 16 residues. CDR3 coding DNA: TGTGCCAGTAGTATCACAGGGTTCTCTGGGGCCAACGTCCTGACTTTC. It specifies CASSITGFSGANVLTF.

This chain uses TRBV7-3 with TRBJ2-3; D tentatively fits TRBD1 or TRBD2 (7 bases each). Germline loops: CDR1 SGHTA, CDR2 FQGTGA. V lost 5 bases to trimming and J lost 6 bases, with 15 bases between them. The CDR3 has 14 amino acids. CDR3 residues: CASSPQGGRDTQYF. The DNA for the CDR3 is TGTGCCAGCAGCCCTCAGGGGGGGCGCGATACGCAGTATTTT.

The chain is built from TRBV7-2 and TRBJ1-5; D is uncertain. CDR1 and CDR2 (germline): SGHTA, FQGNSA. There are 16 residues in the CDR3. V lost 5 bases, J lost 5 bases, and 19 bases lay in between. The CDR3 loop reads CASSPEGSKSYQPQHF. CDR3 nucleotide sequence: TGTGCCAGCAGCCCCGAGGGCAGTAAATCATATCAGCCCCAGCATTTT.

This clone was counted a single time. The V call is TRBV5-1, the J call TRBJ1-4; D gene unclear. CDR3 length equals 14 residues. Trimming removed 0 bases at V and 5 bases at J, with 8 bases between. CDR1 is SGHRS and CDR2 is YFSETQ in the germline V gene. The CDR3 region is CASSLGVWNEKLFF. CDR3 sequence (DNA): TGCGCCAGCAGCTTGGGGGTTTGGAATGAAAAACTGTTTTTT.

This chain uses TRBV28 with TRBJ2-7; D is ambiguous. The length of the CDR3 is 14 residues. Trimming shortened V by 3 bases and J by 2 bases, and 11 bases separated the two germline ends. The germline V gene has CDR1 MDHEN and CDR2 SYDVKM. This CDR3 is CASSLIRSTYEQYF. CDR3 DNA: TGTGCCAGCAGTTTGATTAGGAGCACCTACGAGCAGTACTTC.

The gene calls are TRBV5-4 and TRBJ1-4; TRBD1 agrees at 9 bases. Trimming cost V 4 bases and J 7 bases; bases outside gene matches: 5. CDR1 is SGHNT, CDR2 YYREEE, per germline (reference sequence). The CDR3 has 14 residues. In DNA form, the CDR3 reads TGTGCCAGCAGCCAACAGGGGGCCGTTGAAAAACTGTTTTTT. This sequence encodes CASSQQGAVEKLFF.

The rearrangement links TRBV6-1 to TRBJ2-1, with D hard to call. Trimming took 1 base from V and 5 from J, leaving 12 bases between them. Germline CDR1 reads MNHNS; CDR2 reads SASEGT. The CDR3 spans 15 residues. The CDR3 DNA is TGTGCCAGCAGTGAAGTGGGCTTCGGGCACAATGAGCAGTTCTTC. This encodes CASSEVGFGHNEQFF.

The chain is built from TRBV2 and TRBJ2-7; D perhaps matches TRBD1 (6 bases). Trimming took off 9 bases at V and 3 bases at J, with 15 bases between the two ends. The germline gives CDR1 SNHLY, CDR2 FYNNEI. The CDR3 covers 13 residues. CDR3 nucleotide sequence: TGTGCCAGAAAGCCGGGACACAACTACGAGCAGTACTTC. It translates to CARKPGHNYEQYF.

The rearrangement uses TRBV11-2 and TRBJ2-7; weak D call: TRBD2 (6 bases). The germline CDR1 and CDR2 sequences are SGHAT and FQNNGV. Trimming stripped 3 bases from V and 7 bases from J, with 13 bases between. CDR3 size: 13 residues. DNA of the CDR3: TGTGCCAGCAGCTTCGGCGGGGTCCTTGAGCAGTACTTC. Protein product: CASSFGGVLEQYF.

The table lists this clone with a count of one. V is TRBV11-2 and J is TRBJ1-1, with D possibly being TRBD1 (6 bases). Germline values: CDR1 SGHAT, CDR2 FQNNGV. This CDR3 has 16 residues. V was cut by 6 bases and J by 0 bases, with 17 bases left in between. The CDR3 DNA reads TGTGCCAGCAGACCTAATTGGGACATTATGAACACTGAAGCTTTCTTT. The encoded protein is CASRPNWDIMNTEAFF.

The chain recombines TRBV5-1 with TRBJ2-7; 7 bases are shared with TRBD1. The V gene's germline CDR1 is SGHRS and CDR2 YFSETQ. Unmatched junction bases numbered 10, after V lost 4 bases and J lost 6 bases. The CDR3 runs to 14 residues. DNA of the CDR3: TGCGCCAGCAGCGCGAGGATGGGACAGAGCGAGCAGTACTTC. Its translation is CASSARMGQSEQYF.

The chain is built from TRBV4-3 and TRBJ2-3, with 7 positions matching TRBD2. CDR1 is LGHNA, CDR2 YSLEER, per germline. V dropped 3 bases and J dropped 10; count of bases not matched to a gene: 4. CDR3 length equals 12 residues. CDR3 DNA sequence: TGCGCCAGCAGCCAGGAGCGGGACTCGCAGTATTTT. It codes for CASSQERDSQYF.